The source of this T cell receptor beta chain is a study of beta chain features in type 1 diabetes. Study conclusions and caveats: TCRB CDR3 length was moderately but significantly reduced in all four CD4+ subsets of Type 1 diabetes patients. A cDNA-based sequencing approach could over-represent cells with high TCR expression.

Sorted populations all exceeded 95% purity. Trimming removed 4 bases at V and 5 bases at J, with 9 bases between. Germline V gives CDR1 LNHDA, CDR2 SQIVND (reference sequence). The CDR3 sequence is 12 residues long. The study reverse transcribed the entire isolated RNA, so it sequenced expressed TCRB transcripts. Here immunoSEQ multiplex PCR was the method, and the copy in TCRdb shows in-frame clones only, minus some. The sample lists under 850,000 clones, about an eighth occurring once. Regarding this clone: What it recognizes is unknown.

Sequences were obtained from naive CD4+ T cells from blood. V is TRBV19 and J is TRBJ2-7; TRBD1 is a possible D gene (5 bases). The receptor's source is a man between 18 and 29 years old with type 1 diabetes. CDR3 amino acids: CASSSRDHEQYF. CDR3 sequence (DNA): TGTGCCAGTAGTAGCAGGGATCACGAGCAGTACTTC.